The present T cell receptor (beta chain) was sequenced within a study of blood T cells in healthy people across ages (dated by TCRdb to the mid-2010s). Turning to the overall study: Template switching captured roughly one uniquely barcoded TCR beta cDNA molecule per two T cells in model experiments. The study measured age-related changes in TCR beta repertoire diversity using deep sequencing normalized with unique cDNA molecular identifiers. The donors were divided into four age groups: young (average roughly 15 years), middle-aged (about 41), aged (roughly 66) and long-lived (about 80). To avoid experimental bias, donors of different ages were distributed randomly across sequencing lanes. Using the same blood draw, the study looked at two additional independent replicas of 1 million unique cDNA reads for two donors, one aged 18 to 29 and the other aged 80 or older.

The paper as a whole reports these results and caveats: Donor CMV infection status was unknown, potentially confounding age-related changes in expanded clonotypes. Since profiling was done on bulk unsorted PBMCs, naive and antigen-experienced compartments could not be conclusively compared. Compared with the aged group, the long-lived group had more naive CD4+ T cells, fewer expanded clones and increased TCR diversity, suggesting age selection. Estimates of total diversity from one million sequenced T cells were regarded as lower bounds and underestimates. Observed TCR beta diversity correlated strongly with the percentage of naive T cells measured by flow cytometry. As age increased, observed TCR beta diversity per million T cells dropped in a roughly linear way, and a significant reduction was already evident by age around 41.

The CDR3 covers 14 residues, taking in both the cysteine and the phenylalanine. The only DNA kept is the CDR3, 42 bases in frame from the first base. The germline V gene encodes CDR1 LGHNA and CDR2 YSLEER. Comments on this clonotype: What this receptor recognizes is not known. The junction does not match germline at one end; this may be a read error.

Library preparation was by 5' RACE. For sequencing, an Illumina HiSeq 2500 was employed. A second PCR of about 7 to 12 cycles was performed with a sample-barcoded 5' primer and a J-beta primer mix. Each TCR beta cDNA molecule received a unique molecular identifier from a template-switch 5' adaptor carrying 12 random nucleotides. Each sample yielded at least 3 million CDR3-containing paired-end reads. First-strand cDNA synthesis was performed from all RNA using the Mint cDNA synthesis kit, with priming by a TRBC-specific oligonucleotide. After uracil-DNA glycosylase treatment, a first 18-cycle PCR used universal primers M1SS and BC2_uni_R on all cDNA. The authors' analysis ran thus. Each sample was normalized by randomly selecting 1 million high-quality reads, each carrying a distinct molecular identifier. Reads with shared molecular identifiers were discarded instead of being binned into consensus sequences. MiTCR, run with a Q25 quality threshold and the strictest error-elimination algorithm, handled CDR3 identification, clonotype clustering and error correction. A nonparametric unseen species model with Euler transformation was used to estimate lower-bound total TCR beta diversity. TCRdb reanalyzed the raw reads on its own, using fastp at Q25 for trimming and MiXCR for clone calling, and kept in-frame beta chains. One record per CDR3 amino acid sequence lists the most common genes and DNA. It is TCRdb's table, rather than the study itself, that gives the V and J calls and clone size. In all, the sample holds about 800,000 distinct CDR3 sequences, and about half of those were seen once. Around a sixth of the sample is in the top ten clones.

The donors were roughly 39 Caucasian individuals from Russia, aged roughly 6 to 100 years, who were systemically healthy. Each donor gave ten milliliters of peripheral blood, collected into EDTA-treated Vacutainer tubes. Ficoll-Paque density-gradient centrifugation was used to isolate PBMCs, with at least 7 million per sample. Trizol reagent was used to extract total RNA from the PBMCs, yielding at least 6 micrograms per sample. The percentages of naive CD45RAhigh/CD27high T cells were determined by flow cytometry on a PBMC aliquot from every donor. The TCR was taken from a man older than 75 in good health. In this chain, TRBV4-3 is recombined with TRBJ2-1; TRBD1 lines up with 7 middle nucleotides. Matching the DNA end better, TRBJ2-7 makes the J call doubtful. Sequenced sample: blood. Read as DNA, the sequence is TGCGTCAGCAGCACAGGACAGGTTAACAATGAGCAGTACTTC. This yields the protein CVSSTGQVNNEQYF.